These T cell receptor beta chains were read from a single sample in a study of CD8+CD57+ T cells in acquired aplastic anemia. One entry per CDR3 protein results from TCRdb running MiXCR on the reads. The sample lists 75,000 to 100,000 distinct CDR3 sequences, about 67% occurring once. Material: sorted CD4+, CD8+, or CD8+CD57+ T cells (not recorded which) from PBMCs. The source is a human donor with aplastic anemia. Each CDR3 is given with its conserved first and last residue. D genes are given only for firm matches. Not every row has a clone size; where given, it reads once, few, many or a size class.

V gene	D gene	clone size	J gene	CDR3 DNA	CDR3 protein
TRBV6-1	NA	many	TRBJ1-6	TGTGCCAGCAGCGAGGAGGGGGAATTAGGACCCCTCCACTTT	CASSEEGELGPLHF
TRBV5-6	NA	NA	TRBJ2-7	TGTGCCAGCAAGGGGGGGTACGACTACGAGCAGTACTTC	CASKGGYDYEQYF
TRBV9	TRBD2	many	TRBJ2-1	TGTGCCAGCAGCGCTAGCGGGGCGGTATACAATGAGCAGTTCTTC	CASSASGAVYNEQFF
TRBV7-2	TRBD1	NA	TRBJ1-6	TGTGCCAGCAGCTTAACAGGGGCTCGGAATTCACCCCTCCACTTT	CASSLTGARNSPLHF
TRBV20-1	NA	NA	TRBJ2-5	TGCAGTGCTAGAGATTCTTCCCGACAAGAGACCCAGTACTTC	CSARDSSRQETQYF
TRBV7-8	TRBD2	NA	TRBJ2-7	TGTGCCAGCAGCCGGGGACTAGCGGTTGCCTACGAGCAGTACTTC	CASSRGLAVAYEQYF
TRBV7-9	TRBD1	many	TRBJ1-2	TGTGCCAGCAGTACCGGGACAGCAATAAACTATGGCTACACCTTC	CASSTGTAINYGYTF
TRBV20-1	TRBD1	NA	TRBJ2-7	TGCAGTGCTAGAGACCACAGGGGTCACGAGCAGTACTTC	CSARDHRGHEQYF
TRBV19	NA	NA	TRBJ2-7	TGTGCCAGTAGTAGACCGGGGGACTCCTACGAGCAGTACTTC	CASSRPGDSYEQYF
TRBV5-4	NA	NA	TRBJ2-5	TGTGCCAGCAGCTCCCCAGACTGGCGGCAAGAGACCCAGTACTTC	CASSSPDWRQETQYF
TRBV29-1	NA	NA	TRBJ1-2	TGCAGCGTTGACCGAGGGGGGAATGACGACTATGGCTACACCTTC	CSVDRGGNDDYGYTF
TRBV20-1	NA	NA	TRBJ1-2	TGCAGTGCCGCCCTAGAAGGCTACACCTTC	CSAALEGYTF
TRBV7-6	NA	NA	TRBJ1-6	TGTGCCAGCAGCTTATTACGGACCTCCAATTCACCCCTCCACTTT	CASSLLRTSNSPLHF
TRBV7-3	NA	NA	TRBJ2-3	TGTGCCAGCAGCGAACACAGCACAGATACGCAGTATTTT	CASSEHSTDTQYF
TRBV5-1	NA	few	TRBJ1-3	TGCGCCAGCAGCTTGGATCCGGGTTTGGCTAACACCATATATTTT	CASSLDPGLANTIYF
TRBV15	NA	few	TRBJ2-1	TGTGCCACCAGCAGAGATAGGGGGGTCAATGAGCAGTTCTTC	CATSRDRGVNEQFF
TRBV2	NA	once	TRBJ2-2	TGTGCCAGCAGTGTGACTACGGGGGAGCTGTTTTTT	CASSVTTGELFF
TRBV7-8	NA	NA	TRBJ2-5	TGTGCCAGCAGCCAGATGTGGAGGACGGAGAGTGAGGGAGAGACCCAGTACTTC	CASSQMWRTESEGETQYF
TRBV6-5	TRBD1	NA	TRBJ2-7	TGTGCCAGCAGTTACTGGCGGACAGGGGCCTACGAGCAGTACTTC	CASSYWRTGAYEQYF
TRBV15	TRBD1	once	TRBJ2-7	TGTGCCACCAGCAGCACCGGGACAGGGGGATACGAGCAGTACTTC	CATSSTGTGGYEQYF
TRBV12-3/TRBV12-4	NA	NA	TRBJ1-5	TGTGCCAGCAGTCCGCCGGGTTTACAGCCCCAGCATTTT	CASSPPGLQPQHF
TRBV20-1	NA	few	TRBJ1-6	TGCAGTGCTAGCGGCCGGGGTCGGTTCATATTT	CSASGRGRFIF
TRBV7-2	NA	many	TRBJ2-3	TGTGCCAGCAGCGACGACATGGGGGCCCCCACAGATACGCAGTATTTT	CASSDDMGAPTDTQYF
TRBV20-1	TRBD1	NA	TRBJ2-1	TGCAGTGGCCAGGGGGACACCACGAATGGGCAGTTCTTC	CSGQGDTTNGQFF
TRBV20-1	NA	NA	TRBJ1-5	TGCAGTGCTAGAGATGGCAGGGTTAGCAATCAGCCCCAGCATTTT	CSARDGRVSNQPQHF
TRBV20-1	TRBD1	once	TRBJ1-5	TGCAGTGCTAGGTCAGGGGGGGGTCAGCCCCAGCATTTT	CSARSGGGQPQHF
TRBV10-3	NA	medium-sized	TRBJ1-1	TGTGCCATCAGTGACAGACAATGGTCTGAAGCTTTCTTT	CAISDRQWSEAFF
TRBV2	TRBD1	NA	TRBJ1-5	TGTGCCAGCAGTGATTTAACAGGGGGTATGCCCCAGCATTTT	CASSDLTGGMPQHF
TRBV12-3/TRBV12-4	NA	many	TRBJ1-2	TGTGCCAGCAGCCAGGACAGTCTCTTGACCTATGGCTACACCTTC	CASSQDSLLTYGYTF
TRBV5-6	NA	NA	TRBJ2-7	TGTGCCAGCAGCTTGTGGAGGGTCGGGCCCTACGAGCAGTACTTC	CASSLWRVGPYEQYF
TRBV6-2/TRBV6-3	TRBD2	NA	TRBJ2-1	TGTGCCAGCAGTTACGGGGCTAGCGGGAGCCGGGTTGAGCAGTTCTTC	CASSYGASGSRVEQFF